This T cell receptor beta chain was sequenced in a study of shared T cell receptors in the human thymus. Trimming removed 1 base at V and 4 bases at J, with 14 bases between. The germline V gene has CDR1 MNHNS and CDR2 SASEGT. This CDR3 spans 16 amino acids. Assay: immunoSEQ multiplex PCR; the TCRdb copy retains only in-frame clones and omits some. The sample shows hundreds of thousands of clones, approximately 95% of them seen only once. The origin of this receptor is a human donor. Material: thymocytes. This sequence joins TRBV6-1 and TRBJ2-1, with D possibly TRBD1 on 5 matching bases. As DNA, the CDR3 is TGTGCCAGCAGTGAAGGCCAAGGGGCAGAGTACAATGAGCAGTTCTTC. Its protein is CASSEGQGAEYNEQFF.